The rows below give T cell receptor beta chains drawn from one sample of a study of early T cells in non-severe SARS-CoV-2 infection. Using its own MiXCR run on the 5' RACE reads, TCRdb lists one record per CDR3 protein. The sample records fewer than 65,000 distinct CDR3 sequences, 5% to 6.5% being singletons. This specimen consisted of whole blood, obtained at baseline. The receptors were gathered from an adult who was a healthcare worker with PCR-confirmed SARS-CoV-2 infection or an uninfected control (not recorded which). CDR3s include the opening cysteine and the closing phenylalanine or tryptophan. A D gene is named only where the DNA matches it firmly. Some rows mark clone size as missing; the rest say once, few, many or name a class of expanded clone.

clone size	V gene	D gene	J gene	CDR3 protein	CDR3 DNA
few	TRBV12-3/TRBV12-4	-	TRBJ2-5	CASGLGQGTQYF	TGTGCCAGCGGTTTGGGGCAAGGCACCCAGTACTTC
many	TRBV19	TRBD1	TRBJ1-2	CASSDRDRVGYGYTF	TGTGCCAGTAGTGACCGGGACAGGGTTGGCTATGGCTACACCTTC
many	TRBV28	-	TRBJ2-7	CASRSTGSHSSYEQYF	TGTGCCAGCAGAAGTACAGGGTCCCATTCCTCCTACGAGCAGTACTTC
many	TRBV27	-	TRBJ2-1	CASSLGFSGVIRYNEQFF	TGTGCCAGCAGTCTCGGTTTTTCGGGAGTGATTCGTTACAATGAGCAGTTCTTC
few	TRBV13	TRBD2	TRBJ2-7	CASSSEAGGPTYEQYF	TGTGCCAGCAGCTCGGAAGCGGGAGGGCCTACGTACGAGCAGTACTTC
many	TRBV11-2	-	TRBJ1-6	CASSLTVLTGVNSPLHF	TGTGCCAGCAGCTTAACAGTGCTGACAGGCGTGAATTCACCCCTCCACTTT
-	TRBV12-3/TRBV12-4	-	TRBJ1-4	CASSLGQLNEKLFF	TGTGCCAGCAGTTTAGGCCAGCTTAATGAAAAACTGTTTTTT
-	TRBV3-1	-	TRBJ2-1	CASSQDKVAAGGNEQFF	TGTGCCAGCAGCCAAGATAAGGTAGCGGCAGGCGGGAATGAGCAGTTCTTC
few	TRBV19	-	TRBJ2-1	CASTPKLVYNEQFF	TGTGCCAGTACCCCCAAACTAGTTTACAATGAGCAGTTCTTC
many	TRBV28	-	TRBJ1-1	CASILRRTLNTEAFF	TGTGCCAGCATCCTTCGGCGTACCCTGAACACTGAAGCTTTCTTT
many	TRBV2	TRBD1	TRBJ2-7	CASTTGALSPYEQYF	TGTGCCAGCACGACAGGGGCCCTCTCCCCCTACGAGCAGTACTTC
many	TRBV20-1	-	TRBJ2-1	CSASRGGDFNEQFF	TGCAGTGCTAGCCGCGGCGGGGATTTCAATGAGCAGTTCTTC
many	TRBV29-1	-	TRBJ2-3	CSVTWVGDTQYF	TGCAGCGTTACCTGGGTCGGAGATACGCAGTATTTT
many	TRBV28	TRBD1	TRBJ2-5	CASSPQPGQGPETQYF	TGTGCCAGCAGTCCACAACCGGGACAGGGGCCGGAGACCCAGTACTTC
many	TRBV7-9	-	TRBJ2-7	CASSSYRVSDEQYF	TGTGCCAGCAGCTCATACAGGGTCTCGGACGAGCAGTACTTC
-	TRBV4-1	-	TRBJ2-5	CASSQGRTGYQETQYF	TGCGCCAGCAGCCAAGGTAGAACAGGATACCAAGAGACCCAGTACTTC
many	TRBV27	TRBD1	TRBJ1-6	CASRLGQSSYNSPLHF	TGTGCCAGCCGCTTGGGACAGAGCTCCTATAATTCACCCCTCCACTTT
many	TRBV4-2	-	TRBJ2-5	CASSQDPGAWETQYF	TGTGCCAGCAGCCAAGACCCAGGGGCTTGGGAGACCCAGTACTTC
many	TRBV6-6	-	TRBJ1-2	CASSYFTNYGYTF	TGTGCCAGCAGTTACTTCACTAACTATGGCTACACCTTC
many	TRBV6-6	TRBD2	TRBJ2-1	CASSRLAGGPISNEQFF	TGTGCCAGCAGTCGACTAGCGGGAGGGCCGATCTCAAATGAGCAGTTCTTC
many	TRBV27	-	TRBJ1-2	CASSLTSGPYGYTF	TGTGCCAGCAGTCTAACCTCAGGACCCTATGGCTACACCTTC
-	TRBV27	-	TRBJ1-1	CASSSGTHEAFF	TGTGCCAGCAGTTCCGGGACACACGAAGCTTTCTTT
many	TRBV6-2/TRBV6-3	-	TRBJ2-1	CASSKEPSSYNEQFF	TGTGCCAGCTCGAAGGAGCCGAGCTCCTACAATGAGCAGTTCTTC
many	TRBV24-1	-	TRBJ2-1	CATSDVSGNYNEQFF	TGTGCCACCAGTGATGTGAGCGGTAATTACAATGAGCAGTTCTTC
many	TRBV20-1	-	TRBJ1-1	CSARGWPRTQNTEAFF	TGCAGTGCTAGAGGTTGGCCTCGTACCCAGAACACTGAAGCTTTCTTT
few	TRBV20-1	-	TRBJ1-2	CSASPQGSNYGYTF	TGCAGTGCTTCCCCCCAGGGGTCTAACTATGGCTACACCTTC
-	TRBV27	-	TRBJ1-1	CASSNIDTEAFF	TGTGCCAGCAGTAACATCGACACTGAAGCTTTCTTT
-	TRBV5-1	TRBD2	TRBJ2-1	CASSLAPSGSSYNEQFF	TGCGCCAGCAGCTTGGCCCCTAGCGGGAGCTCCTACAATGAGCAGTTCTTC
many	TRBV18	-	TRBJ1-2	CASSPETDYGYTF	TGTGCCAGCTCACCTGAGACAGACTATGGCTACACCTTC
many	TRBV28	-	TRBJ1-5	CASSFPVNQPQHF	TGTGCCAGCAGTTTTCCCGTTAATCAACCCCAGCATTTT
-	TRBV18	-	TRBJ1-2	CASSPETGTYGYTF	TGTGCCAGCTCACCCGAAACAGGGACCTATGGCTACACCTTC
many	TRBV15	TRBD1	TRBJ2-3	CATSQRGQGRAPYTDTQYF	TGTGCCACCAGCCAGCGGGGACAGGGTCGCGCGCCTTACACAGATACGCAGTATTTT
-	TRBV10-2	TRBD2	TRBJ2-2	CASREPQRESGELFF	TGCGCCAGCAGGGAACCGCAGCGGGAGTCCGGGGAGCTGTTTTTT
many	TRBV29-1	TRBD1	TRBJ2-6	CSVGTGSGANVLTF	TGCAGCGTAGGGACAGGGTCTGGGGCCAACGTCCTGACTTTC
many	TRBV18	-	TRBJ1-1	CASSPSPVTEAFF	TGTGCCAGCTCACCGTCGCCCGTGACTGAAGCTTTCTTT
many	TRBV4-2	-	TRBJ1-2	CASSQPKQGYYGYTF	TGTGCCAGCAGCCAACCGAAACAGGGCTACTATGGCTACACCTTC
many	TRBV30	-	TRBJ1-6	CAWSSYREANNSPLHF	TGTGCCTGGAGTTCTTACCGAGAGGCAAATAATTCACCCCTCCACTTT
many	TRBV6-5	-	TRBJ1-3	CASSYGNTIYF	TGTGCCAGCAGTTACGGAAACACCATATATTTT
many	TRBV6-1	-	TRBJ1-2	CASSEAGPLRGYTF	TGTGCCAGCAGTGAAGCGGGGCCCCTGAGGGGCTACACCTTC
many	TRBV4-2	-	TRBJ2-4	CASSQEWGLFEAKNIQYF	TGTGCCAGCAGCCAAGAGTGGGGTTTGTTTGAGGCCAAAAACATTCAGTACTTC
-	TRBV28	-	TRBJ1-2	CASRIQGWNYGYTF	TGTGCCAGCAGGATACAGGGATGGAACTATGGCTACACCTTC
few	TRBV28	-	TRBJ1-2	CASSLSAGGYTF	TGTGCCAGCAGTTTATCCGCGGGGGGCTACACCTTC